This is a list of T cell receptor beta chains from one sample in a study of T cell responses to AZD1222 COVID-19 vaccine. Produced via immunoSEQ multiplex PCR; TCRdb's table is partial and in-frame only. This table holds 100,000 to 150,000 clones, 89% found once. The specimen comprised peripheral blood, sampled on day 0 of AZD1222 vaccination. Receptors originate from an adult in good health. CDR3s include the opening cysteine and the closing phenylalanine or tryptophan. D genes are given only for firm matches. Only some rows state a clone size, as once, few, many or a class for expanded clones.

J: TRBJ2-3; V: TRBV5-1; D: TRBD2; size: -; CDR3: CASSLEREEDTQYF; DNA: TGCGCCAGCAGCTTGGAGCGGGAGGAGGATACGCAGTATTTT
J: TRBJ2-1; V: TRBV24-1; D: TRBD2; size: -; CDR3: CATSDQTSGSFYNEQFF; DNA: TGTGCCACCAGTGATCAGACTAGCGGGAGTTTCTACAATGAGCAGTTCTTC
J: TRBJ1-1; V: TRBV28; D: -; size: -; CDR3: CASSLSRTANTEAFF; DNA: TGTGCCAGCAGTTTATCCCGGACAGCGAACACTGAAGCTTTCTTT
J: TRBJ2-7; V: TRBV18; D: TRBD2; size: -; CDR3: CASSPGGRSYEQYF; DNA: TGTGCCAGCTCACCGGGGGGGAGATCCTACGAGCAGTACTTC
J: TRBJ1-5; V: TRBV12-3/TRBV12-4; D: -; size: -; CDR3: CASSSDLLPQHF; DNA: TGTGCCAGCAGTTCGGACCTTTTGCCCCAGCATTTT
J: TRBJ1-1; V: TRBV7-9; D: -; size: -; CDR3: CASSFTAGNTEAFF; DNA: TGTGCCAGCAGCTTCACCGCCGGGAACACTGAAGCTTTCTTT
J: TRBJ2-2; V: TRBV27; D: -; size: -; CDR3: CASSARPQVYTGELFF; DNA: TGTGCCAGCAGCGCCCGGCCCCAGGTCTACACCGGGGAGCTGTTTTTT
J: TRBJ1-3; V: TRBV27; D: -; size: -; CDR3: CASSFRGAGNTIYF; DNA: TGTGCCAGCAGTTTTCGGGGGGCTGGAAACACCATATATTTT
J: TRBJ1-5; V: TRBV18; D: TRBD1; size: -; CDR3: CASSRAPGQGDQPQHF; DNA: TGTGCCAGCTCACGTGCACCTGGACAGGGAGATCAGCCCCAGCATTTT
J: TRBJ2-1; V: TRBV5-1; D: -; size: -; CDR3: CASSSQGADYNEQFF; DNA: TGCGCCAGCAGCTCACAGGGAGCTGACTACAATGAGCAGTTCTTC
J: TRBJ1-5; V: TRBV6-5; D: -; size: -; CDR3: CASNGGEWSNQPQHF; DNA: TGTGCCAGCAATGGGGGAGAGTGGAGCAATCAGCCCCAGCATTTT
J: TRBJ2-7; V: TRBV28; D: -; size: -; CDR3: CASSSADSSYEQYF; DNA: TGTGCCAGCAGTTCGGCGGACAGCTCCTACGAGCAGTACTTC
J: TRBJ1-5; V: TRBV15; D: -; size: once; CDR3: CATSRGSGGDQPQHF; DNA: TGTGCCACCAGCAGGGGCAGCGGGGGGGATCAGCCCCAGCATTTT
J: TRBJ1-6; V: TRBV7-9; D: -; size: -; CDR3: CASSQLLGGSYSYNSPLHF; DNA: TGTGCCAGCAGCCAACTCTTGGGGGGTTCCTACTCCTATAATTCACCCCTCCACTTT
J: TRBJ1-6; V: TRBV5-6; D: TRBD1; size: -; CDR3: CASSADPAGTGHSPLHF; DNA: TGTGCCAGCAGCGCCGACCCTGCCGGGACAGGGCACTCACCCCTCCACTTT
J: TRBJ2-2; V: TRBV6-4; D: -; size: few; CDR3: CASRTGNTGELFF; DNA: TGTGCCAGCAGAACAGGGAACACCGGGGAGCTGTTTTTT
J: TRBJ1-6; V: TRBV12-3/TRBV12-4; D: -; size: once; CDR3: CASSFEDSPLHF; DNA: TGTGCCAGCAGTTTCGAAGATTCACCCCTCCACTTT
J: TRBJ2-7; V: TRBV19; D: -; size: -; CDR3: CASSLGNYEQYF; DNA: TGTGCCAGTAGTCTGGGGAACTACGAGCAGTACTTC
J: TRBJ2-3; V: TRBV30; D: TRBD2; size: -; CDR3: CAWIRGGAGTQYF; DNA: TGTGCCTGGATTCGGGGGGGGGCAGGTACGCAGTATTTT
J: TRBJ2-4; V: TRBV3-1/TRBV3-2; D: TRBD1; size: -; CDR3: CASSQWGQGAMRQYF; DNA: TGTGCCAGCAGCCAGTGGGGACAGGGGGCGATGCGACAGTACTTC
J: TRBJ2-2; V: TRBV19; D: -; size: -; CDR3: CASKRLEGANTGELFF; DNA: TGTGCCAGTAAAAGGTTGGAGGGGGCGAACACCGGGGAGCTGTTTTTT
J: TRBJ2-6; V: TRBV7-3; D: -; size: -; CDR3: CASSQNQGPGANVLTF; DNA: TGTGCCAGCAGCCAAAACCAGGGACCAGGGGCCAACGTCCTGACTTTC
J: TRBJ2-7; V: TRBV5-4; D: -; size: once; CDR3: CASSRPMGFGEGEQYF; DNA: TGTGCCAGCAGCCGACCCATGGGGTTTGGGGAAGGCGAGCAGTACTTC
J: TRBJ1-5; V: TRBV21-1; D: -; size: -; CDR3: CASSSKQGGSNQPQHF; DNA: TGTGCCAGCAGCTCCAAGCAGGGGGGTAGCAATCAGCCCCAGCATTTT
J: TRBJ1-5; V: TRBV30; D: -; size: -; CDR3: CAWTRGGLGNQPQHF; DNA: TGTGCCTGGACCCGTGGGGGCTTGGGCAATCAGCCCCAGCATTTT
J: TRBJ2-3; V: TRBV5-8; D: TRBD2; size: -; CDR3: CASSSPGSGGADTQYF; DNA: TGTGCCAGCAGCTCGCCCGGTAGCGGGGGGGCAGATACGCAGTATTTT
J: TRBJ2-2; V: TRBV7-9; D: -; size: -; CDR3: CASSYLSGTNTGELFF; DNA: TGTGCCAGCAGCTACTTGAGCGGAACGAACACCGGGGAGCTGTTTTTT
J: TRBJ1-2; V: TRBV28; D: -; size: -; CDR3: CASSSTEPYGYTF; DNA: TGTGCCAGCAGTTCAACAGAGCCCTATGGCTACACCTTC
J: TRBJ2-5; V: TRBV18; D: -; size: -; CDR3: CASSPVATYETQYF; DNA: TGTGCCAGCTCACCAGTCGCGACATATGAGACCCAGTACTTC
J: TRBJ2-6; V: TRBV28; D: -; size: -; CDR3: CASSRRSGANVLTF; DNA: TGTGCCAGCAGTCGACGCTCTGGGGCCAACGTCCTGACTTTC
J: TRBJ1-3; V: TRBV6-5; D: -; size: -; CDR3: CASTLTRPRDTIYF; DNA: TGTGCCAGCACCCTAACCAGACCTCGGGACACCATATATTTT
J: TRBJ1-3; V: TRBV9; D: -; size: once; CDR3: CASSVNSGNTIYF; DNA: TGTGCCAGCAGCGTAAACTCTGGAAACACCATATATTTT
J: TRBJ1-5; V: TRBV2; D: -; size: -; CDR3: CASSETGVQPQHF; DNA: TGTGCCAGCAGTGAAACGGGAGTTCAGCCCCAGCATTTT
J: TRBJ1-5; V: TRBV19; D: TRBD1; size: -; CDR3: CASSPTGGVQPQHF; DNA: TGTGCCAGTAGTCCGACAGGGGGCGTTCAGCCCCAGCATTTT
J: TRBJ2-2; V: TRBV5-1; D: -; size: -; CDR3: CASSSQGLTTGELFF; DNA: TGCGCCAGCAGCTCACAGGGACTAACTACCGGGGAGCTGTTTTTT